This T cell receptor beta chain was sequenced for a study of blood T cell repertoires in COVID-19. As for the study in general: T cells, B-cell-depleted T cells, or PBMCs provided the cDNA or gDNA that served as material.

CDR1 and CDR2 from the germline V gene are SGHNT and YENEEA. V lost 5 bases and J lost 7; bases outside the gene matches: 4. The CDR3 runs 14 residues. The protocol was immunoSEQ multiplex PCR, while the TCRdb copy is restricted to in-frame clones and leaves out a portion. This table holds about 240,000 clones, approximately 78% found once. The V and J genes are TRBV11-3 and TRBJ2-1; 11 bases are shared with TRBD2. The clonotype originates from a woman aged 55 to 70 with active or convalescent COVID-19. The sequenced sample consisted of peripheral blood. The chain's CDR3 is CASSVTSGVNEQFF. The CDR3 coding sequence is TGTGCCAGCAGCGTGACTAGCGGGGTAAATGAGCAGTTCTTC. The full variable domain, completed using reference TRBV11-3 and TRBJ2-1, is EAGVVQSPRYKIIEKKQPVAFWCNPISGHNTLYWYLQNLGQGPELLIRYENEEAVDDSQLPKDRFSAERLKGVDSTLKIQPAELGDSAVYLCASSVTSGVNEQFFGPGTRLTVL.